This T cell receptor beta chain was recorded in a study of identical twins. General study findings and limits: Cord blood beta clonotypes present at high abundance carried fewer insertions; no such pattern appeared in memory repertoires.

Germline CDR1 is LGHDT and CDR2 is YNNKEL (reference sequence). Trimming pared 0 bases from V and 2 bases from J, leaving 5 bases between. CDR3 length: 13 amino acids. TCRdb used MiXCR to reprocess the 5' RACE reads, holding one entry per CDR3 protein. The table lists about 150,000 distinct CDR3 sequences, approximately 4% of them singletons. This clonotype has ten or more counts. No antigen is known for it. The sequencing input was memory T cells sorted from blood. The sequence came from a man aged 18 to 30 in good health. The chain has TRBV3-1 and TRBJ2-7, with no clear D. In DNA form, the CDR3 reads TGTGCCAGCAGCCAAGATACTACCTACGAGCAGTACGTC. Encoded protein: CASSQDTTYEQYV.